A selection of T cell receptor beta chains follows, all from one sample in a study of cytomegalovirus exposure and HLA in healthy donors. Libraries were prepared by immunoSEQ multiplex PCR; TCRdb keeps only in-frame clonotypes and omits some of them. This sample has 250,000 to 350,000 clones, with 85% to 90% found just once. Sequencing was carried out using PBMCs. All receptors derive from a woman aged 18 to 35 in good health and CMV-seronegative. Both conserved end residues are part of each CDR3. D genes are given only for firm matches. Size tells how often a clone was seen (once, few, many) or the class of an expanded clone, and some rows leave it out.

>.|.|TRBV28|TRBJ1-2
CASSRTAYGYTF
TGTGCCAGCAGTCGGACAGCGTATGGCTACACCTTC
>.|.|TRBV25-1|TRBJ2-1
CASSGRNEQFF
TGTGCCAGCAGTGGCAGGAATGAGCAGTTCTTC
>.|.|TRBV28|TRBJ2-7
CASSLDPGTVPYEQYF
TGTGCCAGCAGTTTAGATCCCGGGACTGTGCCCTACGAGCAGTACTTC
>.|.|TRBV6-5|TRBJ2-1
CASSVAAYNEQFF
TGTGCCAGCAGCGTAGCAGCCTACAATGAGCAGTTCTTC
>.|TRBD2|TRBV6-1|TRBJ2-1
CASPRELAGASEQFF
TGTGCCAGCCCCCGCGAGCTAGCGGGAGCAAGTGAGCAGTTCTTC
>.|.|TRBV7-9|TRBJ1-2
CASSPDGRGYGYTF
TGTGCCAGCAGCCCCGACGGACGCGGGTATGGCTACACCTTC
>.|.|TRBV27|TRBJ1-2
CASSFREGSNYGYTF
TGTGCCAGCAGTTTCAGGGAGGGTAGTAACTATGGCTACACCTTC
>.|.|TRBV10-2|TRBJ2-2
CASRTGAGELFF
TGCGCCAGCAGGACGGGAGCCGGGGAGCTGTTTTTT
>.|.|TRBV27|TRBJ2-5
CASSPGGQETQYF
TGTGCCAGCAGTCCCGGAGGTCAAGAGACCCAGTACTTC
>.|.|TRBV29-1|TRBJ2-3
CSVDGTPSTDTQYF
TGCAGCGTTGATGGGACTCCTAGCACAGATACGCAGTATTTT
>.|TRBD1|TRBV10-3|TRBJ1-2
CAISEPSIGDRASTNNYGYTF
TGTGCCATCAGTGAGCCCTCGATTGGGGACAGGGCCTCAACGAATAACTATGGCTACACCTTC
>.|TRBD1|TRBV5-1|TRBJ2-2
CASSYRQGAGTGELFF
TGCGCCAGCAGCTACCGACAGGGGGCGGGCACCGGGGAGCTGTTTTTT
>few|.|TRBV28|TRBJ2-7
CATLGGTSSNEQYF
TGTGCCACCTTGGGGGGGACAAGCTCCAACGAGCAGTACTTC
>.|.|TRBV21-1|TRBJ1-1
CASSTQGTEAFF
TGTGCCAGCAGCACCCAGGGCACTGAAGCTTTCTTT
>.|TRBD1|TRBV7-2|TRBJ1-2
CASSLVGTGFGYTF
TGTGCCAGCAGCTTAGTCGGGACAGGGTTTGGCTACACCTTC
>.|TRBD1|TRBV19|TRBJ1-5
CASSPRTGGSNQPQHF
TGTGCCAGTAGTCCTAGGACAGGGGGTAGCAATCAGCCCCAGCATTTT
>.|TRBD1|TRBV4-1|TRBJ1-4
CASRFDRETNEKLFF
TGCGCCAGCAGGTTCGACAGGGAAACTAATGAAAAACTGTTTTTT